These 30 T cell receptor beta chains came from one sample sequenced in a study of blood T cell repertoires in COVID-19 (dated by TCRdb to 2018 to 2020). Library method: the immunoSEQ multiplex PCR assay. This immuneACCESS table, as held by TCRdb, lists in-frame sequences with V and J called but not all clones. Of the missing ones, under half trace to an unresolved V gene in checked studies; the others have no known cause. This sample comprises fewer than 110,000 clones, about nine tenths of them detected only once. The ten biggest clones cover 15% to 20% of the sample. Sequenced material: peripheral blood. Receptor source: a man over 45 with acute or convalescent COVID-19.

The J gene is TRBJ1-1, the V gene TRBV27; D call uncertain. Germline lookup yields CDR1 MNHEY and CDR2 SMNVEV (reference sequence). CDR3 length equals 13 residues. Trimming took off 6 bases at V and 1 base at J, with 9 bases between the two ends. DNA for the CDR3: TGTGCCAGCAGAATAAAGAGGAACACTGAAGCTTTCTTT. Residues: CASRIKRNTEAFF.

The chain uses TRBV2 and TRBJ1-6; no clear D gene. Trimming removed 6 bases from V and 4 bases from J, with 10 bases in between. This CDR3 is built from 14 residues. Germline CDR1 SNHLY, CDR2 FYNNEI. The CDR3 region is CASRGGGYNSPLHF. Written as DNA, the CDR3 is TGTGCCAGCAGAGGAGGCGGGTATAATTCACCCCTCCACTTT.

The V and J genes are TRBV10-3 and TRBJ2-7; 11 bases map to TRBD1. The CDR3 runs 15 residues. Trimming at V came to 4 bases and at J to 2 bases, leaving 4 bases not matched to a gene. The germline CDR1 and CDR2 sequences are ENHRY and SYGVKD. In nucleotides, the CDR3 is TGTGCCATCAGTGCGTGGACAGGGGGCACCTACGAGCAGTACTTC. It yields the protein CAISAWTGGTYEQYF.

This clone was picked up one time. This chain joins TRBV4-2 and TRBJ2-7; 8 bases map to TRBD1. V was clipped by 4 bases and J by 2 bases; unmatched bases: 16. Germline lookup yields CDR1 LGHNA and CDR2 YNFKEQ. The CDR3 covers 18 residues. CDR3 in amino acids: CASSPRQGMSHETYEQYF. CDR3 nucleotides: TGTGCCAGCAGCCCCCGACAGGGGATGTCCCACGAAACCTACGAGCAGTACTTC.

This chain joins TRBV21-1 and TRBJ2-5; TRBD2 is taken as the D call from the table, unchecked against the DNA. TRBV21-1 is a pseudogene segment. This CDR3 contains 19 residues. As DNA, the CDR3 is TGTGCCAGCAGCGAAACTAGCGGGGGGGCCGTCCTCGAAAAAGAGACCCAGTACTTC. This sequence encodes CASSETSGGAVLEKETQYF.

The CDR3 loop is CASSRMRVIYGYTF. The DNA of the CDR3 is TGTGCCAGCAGCCGAATGAGGGTTATATATGGCTACACCTTC. The rearrangement uses TRBV3-1 (or the pseudogene TRBV3-2) and TRBJ1-2; D gene uncertain. The germline V and J ends were trimmed by 4 bases and 5 bases, with 14 bases remaining between them. In germline, CDR1 is LGHDT, CDR2 YNNKEL (reference sequence). CDR3 size: 14 residues.

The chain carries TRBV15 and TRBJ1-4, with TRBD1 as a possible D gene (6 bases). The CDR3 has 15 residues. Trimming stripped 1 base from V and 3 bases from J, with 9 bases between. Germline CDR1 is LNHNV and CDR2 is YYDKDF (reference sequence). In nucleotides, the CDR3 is TGTGCCACCAGCAGAGCCGGGACACCTAATGAAAAACTGTTTTTT. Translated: CATSRAGTPNEKLFF.

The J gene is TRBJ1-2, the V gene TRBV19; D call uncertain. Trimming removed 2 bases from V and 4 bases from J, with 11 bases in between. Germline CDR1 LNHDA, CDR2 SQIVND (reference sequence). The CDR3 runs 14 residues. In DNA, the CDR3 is TGTGCCAGTAGTATATCCGGGAAGGTCTATGGCTACACCTTC. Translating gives CASSISGKVYGYTF.

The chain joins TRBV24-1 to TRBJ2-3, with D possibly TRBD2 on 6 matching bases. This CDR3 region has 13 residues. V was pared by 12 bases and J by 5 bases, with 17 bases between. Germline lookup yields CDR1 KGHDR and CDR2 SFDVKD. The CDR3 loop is CAAPVGGKDTQYF. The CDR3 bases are TGTGCCGCCCCCGTGGGGGGAAAAGATACGCAGTATTTT.

The CDR3 DNA is TGTGCCAGCAGTCTAGTTAATAGCTATGGCTACACCTTC. Its protein product is CASSLVNSYGYTF. The chain carries TRBV14 and TRBJ1-2; D is undetermined. Germline V gene data show CDR1 as SGHDN and CDR2 as FVKESK. The germline V and J ends were trimmed by 6 bases and 4 bases, with 12 bases remaining between them. CDR3 length equals 13 residues.

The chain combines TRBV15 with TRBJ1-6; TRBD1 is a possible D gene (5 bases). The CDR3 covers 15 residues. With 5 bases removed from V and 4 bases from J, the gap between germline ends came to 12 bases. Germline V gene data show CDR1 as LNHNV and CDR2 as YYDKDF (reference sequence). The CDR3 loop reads CATSQGGSYNSPLHF. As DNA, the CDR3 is TGTGCCACCAGCCAGGGAGGCAGTTATAATTCACCCCTCCACTTT.

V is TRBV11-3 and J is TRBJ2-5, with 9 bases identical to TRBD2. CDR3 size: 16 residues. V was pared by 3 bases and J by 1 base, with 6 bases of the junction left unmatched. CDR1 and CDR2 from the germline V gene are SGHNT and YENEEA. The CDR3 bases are TGTGCCAGCAGCTTGCCAGCGGGGGGCCTCCAAGAGACCCAGTACTTC. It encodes CASSLPAGGLQETQYF.

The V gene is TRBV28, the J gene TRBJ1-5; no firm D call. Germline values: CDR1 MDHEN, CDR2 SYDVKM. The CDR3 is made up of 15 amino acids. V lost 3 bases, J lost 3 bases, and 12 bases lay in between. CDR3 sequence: CASSFLSGTNQPQHF. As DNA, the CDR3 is TGTGCCAGCAGTTTTCTGTCAGGAACCAATCAGCCCCAGCATTTT.

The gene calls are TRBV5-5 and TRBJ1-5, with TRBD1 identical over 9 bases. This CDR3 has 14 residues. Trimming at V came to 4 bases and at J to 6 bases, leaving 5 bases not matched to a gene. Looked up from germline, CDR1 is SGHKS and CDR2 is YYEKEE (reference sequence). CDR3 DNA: TGTGCCAGCAGCCAGGGACAGGGAAGTCAGCCCCAGCATTTT. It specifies CASSQGQGSQPQHF.

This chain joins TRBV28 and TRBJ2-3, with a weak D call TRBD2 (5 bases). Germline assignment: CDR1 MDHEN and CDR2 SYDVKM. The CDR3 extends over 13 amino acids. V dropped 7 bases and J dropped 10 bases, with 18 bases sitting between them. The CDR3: CASTREPQRPQYF. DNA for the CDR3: TGTGCCAGCACCCGAGAGCCTCAGCGGCCGCAGTATTTT.

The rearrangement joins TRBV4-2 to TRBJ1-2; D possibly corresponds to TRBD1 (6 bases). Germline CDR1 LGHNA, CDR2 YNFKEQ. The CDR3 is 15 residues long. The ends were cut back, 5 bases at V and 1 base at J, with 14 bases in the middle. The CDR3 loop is CASSRDKGYNYGYTF. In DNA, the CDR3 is TGTGCCAGCAGCAGGGACAAGGGCTATAACTATGGCTACACCTTC.

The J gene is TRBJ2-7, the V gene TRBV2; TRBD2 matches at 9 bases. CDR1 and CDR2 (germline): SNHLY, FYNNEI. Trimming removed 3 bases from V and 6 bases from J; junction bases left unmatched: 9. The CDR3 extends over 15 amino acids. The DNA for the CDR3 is TGTGCCAGCAGTGATAGCGCGGGGGGGCCTGTCGAGCAGTACTTC. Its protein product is CASSDSAGGPVEQYF.

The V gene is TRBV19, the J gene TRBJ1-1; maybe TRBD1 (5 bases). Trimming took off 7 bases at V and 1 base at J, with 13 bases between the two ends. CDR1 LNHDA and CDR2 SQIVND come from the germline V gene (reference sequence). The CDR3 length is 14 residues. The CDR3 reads CASTHRGKNTEAFF. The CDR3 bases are TGTGCCAGTACCCACCGGGGGAAGAACACTGAAGCTTTCTTT. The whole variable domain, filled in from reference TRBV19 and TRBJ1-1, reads DGGITQSPKYLFRKEGQNVTLSCEQNLNHDAMYWYRQDPGQGLRLIYYSQIVNDFQKGDIAEGYSVSREKKESFPLTVTSAQKNPTAFYLCASTHRGKNTEAFFGQGTRLTVV.

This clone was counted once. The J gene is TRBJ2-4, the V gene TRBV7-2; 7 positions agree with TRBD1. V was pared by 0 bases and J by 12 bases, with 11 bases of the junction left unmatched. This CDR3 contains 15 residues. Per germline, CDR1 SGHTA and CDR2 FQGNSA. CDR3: CASSLARVPTGDQYF. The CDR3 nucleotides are TGTGCCAGCAGCTTAGCGAGGGTACCAACAGGGGATCAGTACTTC.

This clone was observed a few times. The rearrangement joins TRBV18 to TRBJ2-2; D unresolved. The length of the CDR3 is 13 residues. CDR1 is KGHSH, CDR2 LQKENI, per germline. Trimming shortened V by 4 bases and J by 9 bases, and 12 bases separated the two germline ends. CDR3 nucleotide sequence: TGTGCCAGCTCACGAGAAGTAGCCCGGGAGCTGTTTTTT. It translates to CASSREVARELFF.

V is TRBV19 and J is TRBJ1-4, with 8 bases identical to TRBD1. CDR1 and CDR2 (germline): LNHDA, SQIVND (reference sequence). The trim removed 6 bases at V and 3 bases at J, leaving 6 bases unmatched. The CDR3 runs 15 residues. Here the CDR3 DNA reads TGTGCCAGTAGGGACAGGGCTCGAGCTAATGAAAAACTGTTTTTT. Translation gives CASRDRARANEKLFF.

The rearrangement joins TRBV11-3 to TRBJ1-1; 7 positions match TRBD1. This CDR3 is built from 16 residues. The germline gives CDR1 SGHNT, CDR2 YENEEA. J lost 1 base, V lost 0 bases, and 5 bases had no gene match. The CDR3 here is CASSLDNWTGNTEAFF. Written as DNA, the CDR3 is TGTGCCAGCAGCTTAGATAATTGGACAGGGAACACTGAAGCTTTCTTT. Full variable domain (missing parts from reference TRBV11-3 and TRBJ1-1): EAGVVQSPRYKIIEKKQPVAFWCNPISGHNTLYWYLQNLGQGPELLIRYENEEAVDDSQLPKDRFSAERLKGVDSTLKIQPAELGDSAVYLCASSLDNWTGNTEAFFGQGTRLTVV.

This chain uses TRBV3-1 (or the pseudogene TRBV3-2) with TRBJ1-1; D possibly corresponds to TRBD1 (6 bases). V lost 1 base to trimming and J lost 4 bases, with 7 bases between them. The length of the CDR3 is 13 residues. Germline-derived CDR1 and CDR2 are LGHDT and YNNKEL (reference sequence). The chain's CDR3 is CASSQGTATEAFF. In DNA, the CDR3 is TGTGCCAGCAGCCAAGGGACAGCCACTGAAGCTTTCTTT.

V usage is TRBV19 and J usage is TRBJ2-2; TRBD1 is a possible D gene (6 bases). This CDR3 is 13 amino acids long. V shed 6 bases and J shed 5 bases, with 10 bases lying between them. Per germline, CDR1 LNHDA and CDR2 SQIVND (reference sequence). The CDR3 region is CASRQGGTGELFF. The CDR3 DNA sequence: TGTGCCAGTAGACAAGGGGGTACCGGGGAGCTGTTTTTT.

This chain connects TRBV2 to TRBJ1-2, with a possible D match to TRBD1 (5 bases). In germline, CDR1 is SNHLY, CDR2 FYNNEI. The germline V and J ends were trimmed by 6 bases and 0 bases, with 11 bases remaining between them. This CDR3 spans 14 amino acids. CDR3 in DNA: TGTGCCAGCAGCGGACAAGTTACTAACTATGGCTACACCTTC. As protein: CASSGQVTNYGYTF. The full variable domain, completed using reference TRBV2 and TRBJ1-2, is EPEVTQTPSHQVTQMGQEVILRCVPISNHLYFYWYRQILGQKVEFLVSFYNNEISEKSEIFDDQFSVERPDGSNFTLKIRSTKLEDSAMYFCASSGQVTNYGYTFGSGTRLTVV.

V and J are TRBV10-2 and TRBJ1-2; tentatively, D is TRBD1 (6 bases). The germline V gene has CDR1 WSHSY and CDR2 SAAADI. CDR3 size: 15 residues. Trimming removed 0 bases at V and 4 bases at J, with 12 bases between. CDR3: CASSESGGGSYGYTF. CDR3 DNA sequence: TGCGCCAGCAGTGAGTCGGGGGGCGGGAGCTATGGCTACACCTTC.

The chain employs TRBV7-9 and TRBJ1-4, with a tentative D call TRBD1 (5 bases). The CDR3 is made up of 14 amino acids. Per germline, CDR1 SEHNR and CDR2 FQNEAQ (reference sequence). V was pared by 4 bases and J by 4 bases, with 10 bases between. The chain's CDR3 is CASSSTVNNEKLFF. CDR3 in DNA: TGTGCCAGCAGCTCGACAGTTAATAATGAAAAACTGTTTTTT. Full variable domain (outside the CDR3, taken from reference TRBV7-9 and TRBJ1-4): DTGVSQNPRHKITKRGQNVTFRCDPISEHNRLYWYRQTLGQGPEFLTYFQNEAQLEKSRLLSDRFSAERPKGSFSTLEIQRTEQGDSAMYLCASSSTVNNEKLFFGSGTQLSVL.

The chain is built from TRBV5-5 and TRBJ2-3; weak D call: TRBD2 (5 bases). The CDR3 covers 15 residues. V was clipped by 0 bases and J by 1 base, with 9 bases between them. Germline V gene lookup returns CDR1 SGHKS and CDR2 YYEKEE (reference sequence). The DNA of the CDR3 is TGTGCCAGCAGCTTGGTCGGGGTAGGCACAGATACGCAGTATTTT. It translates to CASSLVGVGTDTQYF.

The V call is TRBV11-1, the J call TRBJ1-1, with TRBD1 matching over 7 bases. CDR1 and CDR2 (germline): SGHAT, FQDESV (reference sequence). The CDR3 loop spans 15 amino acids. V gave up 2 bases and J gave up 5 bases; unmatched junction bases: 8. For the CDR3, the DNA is TGTGCCAGCAGCTTAAAAGCGACAGGGCGAACTGAAGCTTTCTTT. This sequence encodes CASSLKATGRTEAFF.

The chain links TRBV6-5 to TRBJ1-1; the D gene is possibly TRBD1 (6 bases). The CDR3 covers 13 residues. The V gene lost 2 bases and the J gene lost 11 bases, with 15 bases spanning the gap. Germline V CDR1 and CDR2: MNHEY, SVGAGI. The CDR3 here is CASSYQQGERAFF. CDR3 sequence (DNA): TGTGCCAGCAGTTACCAACAGGGAGAACGTGCTTTCTTT.